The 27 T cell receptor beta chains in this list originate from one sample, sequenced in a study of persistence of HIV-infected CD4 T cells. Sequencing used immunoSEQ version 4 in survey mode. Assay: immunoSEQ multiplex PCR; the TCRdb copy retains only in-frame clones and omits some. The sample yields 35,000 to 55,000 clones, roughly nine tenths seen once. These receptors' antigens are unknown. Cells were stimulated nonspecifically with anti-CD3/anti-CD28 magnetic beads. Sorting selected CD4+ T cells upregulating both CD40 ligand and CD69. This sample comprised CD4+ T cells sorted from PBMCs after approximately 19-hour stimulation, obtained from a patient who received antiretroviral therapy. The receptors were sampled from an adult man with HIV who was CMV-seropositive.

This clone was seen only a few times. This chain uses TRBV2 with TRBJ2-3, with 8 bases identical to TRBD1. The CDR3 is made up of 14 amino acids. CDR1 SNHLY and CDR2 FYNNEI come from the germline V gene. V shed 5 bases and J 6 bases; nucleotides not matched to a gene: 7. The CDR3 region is CASSPDRAWDTQYF. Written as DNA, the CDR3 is TGTGCCAGCAGTCCGGACAGGGCGTGGGATACGCAGTATTTT. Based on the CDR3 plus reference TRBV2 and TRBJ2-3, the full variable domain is EPEVTQTPSHQVTQMGQEVILRCVPISNHLYFYWYRQILGQKVEFLVSFYNNEISEKSEIFDDQFSVERPDGSNFTLKIRSTKLEDSAMYFCASSPDRAWDTQYFGPGTRLTVL.

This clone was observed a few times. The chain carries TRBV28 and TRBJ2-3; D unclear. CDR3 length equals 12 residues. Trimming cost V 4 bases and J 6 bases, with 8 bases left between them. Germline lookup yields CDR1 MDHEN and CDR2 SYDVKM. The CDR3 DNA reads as TGTGCCAGCAGTTATGAAGTCGATACGCAGTATTTT. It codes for CASSYEVDTQYF.

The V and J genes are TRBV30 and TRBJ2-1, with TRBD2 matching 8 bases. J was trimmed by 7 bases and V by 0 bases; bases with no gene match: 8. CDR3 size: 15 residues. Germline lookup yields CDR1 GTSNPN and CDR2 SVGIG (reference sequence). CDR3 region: CAWSVLGGGSNEQFF. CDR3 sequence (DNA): TGTGCCTGGAGTGTTCTGGGCGGGGGGTCTAATGAGCAGTTCTTC. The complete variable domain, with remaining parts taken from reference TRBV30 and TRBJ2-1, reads SQTIHQWPATLVQPVGSPLSLECTVEGTSNPNLYWYRQAAGRGLQLLFYSVGIGQISSEVPQNLSASRPQDRQFILSSKKLLLSDSGFYLCAWSVLGGGSNEQFFGPGTRLTVL.

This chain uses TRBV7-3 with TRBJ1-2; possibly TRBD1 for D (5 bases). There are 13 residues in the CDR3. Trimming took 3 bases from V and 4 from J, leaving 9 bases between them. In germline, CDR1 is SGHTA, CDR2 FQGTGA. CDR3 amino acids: CASSLAGFYGYTF. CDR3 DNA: TGTGCCAGCAGCTTGGCAGGGTTCTATGGCTACACCTTC.

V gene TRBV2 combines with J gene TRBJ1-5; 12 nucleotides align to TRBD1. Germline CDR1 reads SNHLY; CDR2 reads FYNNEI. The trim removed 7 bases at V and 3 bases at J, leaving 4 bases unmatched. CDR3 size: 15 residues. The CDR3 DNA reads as TGTGCCAGCACCTGGGACAGGGGGCTCAATCAGCCCCAGCATTTT. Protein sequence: CASTWDRGLNQPQHF.

CDR3 residues: CASSLSSYNEQFF. In DNA form, the CDR3 reads TGTGCCAGCAGCTTAAGCAGTTACAATGAGCAGTTCTTC. The chain combines TRBV7-3 with TRBJ2-1; no reliable D call. Between the trimmed V and J ends, which lost 1 base and 4 bases, there was a span of 5 bases. The CDR3 covers 13 residues. CDR1 is SGHTA and CDR2 is FQGTGA in the germline V gene.

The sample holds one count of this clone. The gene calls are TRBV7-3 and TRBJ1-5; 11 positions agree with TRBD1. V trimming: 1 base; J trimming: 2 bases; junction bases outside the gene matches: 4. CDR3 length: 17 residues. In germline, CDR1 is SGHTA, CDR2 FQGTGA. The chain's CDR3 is CASSLMPGQGGNQPQHF. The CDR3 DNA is TGTGCCAGCAGCTTAATGCCGGGACAGGGGGGCAATCAGCCCCAGCATTTT.

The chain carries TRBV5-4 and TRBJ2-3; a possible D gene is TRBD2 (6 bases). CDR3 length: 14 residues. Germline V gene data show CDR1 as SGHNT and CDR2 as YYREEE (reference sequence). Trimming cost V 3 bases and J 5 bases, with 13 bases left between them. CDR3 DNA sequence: TGTGCCAGCAGCTGGAGACTAGGGTTAGATACGCAGTATTTT. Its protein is CASSWRLGLDTQYF.

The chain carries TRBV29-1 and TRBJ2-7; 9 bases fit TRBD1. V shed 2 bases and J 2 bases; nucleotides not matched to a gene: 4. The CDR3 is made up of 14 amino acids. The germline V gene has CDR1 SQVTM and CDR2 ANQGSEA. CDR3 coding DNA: TGCAGCGTTGAACCGGGACAGGGACCCTACGAGCAGTACTTC. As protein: CSVEPGQGPYEQYF.

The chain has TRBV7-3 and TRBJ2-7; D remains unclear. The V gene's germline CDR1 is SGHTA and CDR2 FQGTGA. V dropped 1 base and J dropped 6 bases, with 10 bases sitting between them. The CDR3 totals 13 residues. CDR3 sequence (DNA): TGTGCCAGCAGCTTAATCGGGCTGGGCGAGCAGTACTTC. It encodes CASSLIGLGEQYF. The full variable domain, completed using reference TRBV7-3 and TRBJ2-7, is GAGVSQTPSNKVTEKGKYVELRCDPISGHTALYWYRQSLGQGPEFLIYFQGTGAADDSGLPNDRFFAVRPEGSVSTLKIQRTERGDSAVYLCASSLIGLGEQYFGPGTRLTVT.

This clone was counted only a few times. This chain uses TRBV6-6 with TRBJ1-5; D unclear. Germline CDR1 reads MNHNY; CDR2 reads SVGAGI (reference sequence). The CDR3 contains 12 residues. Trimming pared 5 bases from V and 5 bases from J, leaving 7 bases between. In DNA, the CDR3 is TGTGCCAGCAGTGACACTTATCAGCCCCAGCATTTT. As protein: CASSDTYQPQHF.

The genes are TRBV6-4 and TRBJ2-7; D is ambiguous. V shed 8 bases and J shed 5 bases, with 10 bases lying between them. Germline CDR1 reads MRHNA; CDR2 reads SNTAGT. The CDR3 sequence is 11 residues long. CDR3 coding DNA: TGTGCCAGCCCAAGCGTCCACGAGCAGTACTTC. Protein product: CASPSVHEQYF.

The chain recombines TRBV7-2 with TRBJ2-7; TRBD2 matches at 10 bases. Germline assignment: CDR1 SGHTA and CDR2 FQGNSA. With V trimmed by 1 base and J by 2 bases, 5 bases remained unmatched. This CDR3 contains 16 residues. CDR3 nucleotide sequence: TGTGCCAGCAGCTTAGTTAATAGCGGGGGGACCTACGAGCAGTACTTC. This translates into CASSLVNSGGTYEQYF.

This CDR3 reads CASSQQLAGGSYEQYF. CDR3 nucleotides: TGTGCCAGCAGCCAACAGCTAGCGGGGGGTTCCTACGAGCAGTACTTC. The chain is built from TRBV6-6 and TRBJ2-7; the match to TRBD2 covers 11 bases. This CDR3 has 16 residues. The ends lost 6 bases at V and 1 base at J; junction bases unmatched: 8. Germline CDR1 and CDR2: MNHNY and SVGAGI (reference sequence).

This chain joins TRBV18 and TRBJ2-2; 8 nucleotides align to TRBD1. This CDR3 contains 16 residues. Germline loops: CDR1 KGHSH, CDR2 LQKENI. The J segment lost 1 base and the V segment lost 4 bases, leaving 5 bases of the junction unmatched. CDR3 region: CASSLQGVQNTGELFF. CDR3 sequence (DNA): TGTGCCAGCTCACTACAGGGGGTTCAGAACACCGGGGAGCTGTTTTTT.

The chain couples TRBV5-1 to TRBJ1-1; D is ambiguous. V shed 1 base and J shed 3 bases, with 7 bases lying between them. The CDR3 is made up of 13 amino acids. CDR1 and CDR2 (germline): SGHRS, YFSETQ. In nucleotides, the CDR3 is TGCGCCAGCAGCTTGAACCAGTACACTGAAGCTTTCTTT. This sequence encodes CASSLNQYTEAFF.

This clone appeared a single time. The CDR3 loop is CASSYSDGSYEQYF. CDR3 DNA: TGTGCCAGCAGTTACTCGGACGGGTCGTACGAGCAGTACTTC. This chain connects TRBV6-5 to TRBJ2-7; D remains ambiguous. The ends were cut back, 0 bases at V and 4 bases at J, with 10 bases in the middle. Per the germline V gene, CDR1 is MNHEY and CDR2 is SVGAGI. The CDR3 totals 14 residues.

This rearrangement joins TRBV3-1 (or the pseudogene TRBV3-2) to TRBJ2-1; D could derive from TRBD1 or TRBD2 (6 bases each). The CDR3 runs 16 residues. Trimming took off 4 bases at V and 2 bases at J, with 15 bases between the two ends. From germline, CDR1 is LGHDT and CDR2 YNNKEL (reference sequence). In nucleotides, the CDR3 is TGTGCCAGCAGCCTCCTAAGGGGGGTTACCTACAATGAGCAGTTCTTC. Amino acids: CASSLLRGVTYNEQFF.

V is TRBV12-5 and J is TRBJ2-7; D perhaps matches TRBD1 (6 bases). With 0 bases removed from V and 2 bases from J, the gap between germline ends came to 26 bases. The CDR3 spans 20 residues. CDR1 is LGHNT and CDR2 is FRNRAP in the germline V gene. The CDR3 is CASGLVLPVVTGTSTYEQYF. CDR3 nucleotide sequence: TGTGCTAGTGGTTTGGTACTCCCGGTAGTGACCGGGACATCCACCTACGAGCAGTACTTC.

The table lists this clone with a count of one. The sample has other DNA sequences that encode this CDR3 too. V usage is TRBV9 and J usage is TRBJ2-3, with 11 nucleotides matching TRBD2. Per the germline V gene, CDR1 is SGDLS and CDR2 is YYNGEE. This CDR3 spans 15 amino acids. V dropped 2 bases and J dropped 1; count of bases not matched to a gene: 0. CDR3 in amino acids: CASSVSGGGTDTQYF. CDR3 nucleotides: TGTGCCAGCAGCGTTAGCGGGGGGGGCACAGATACGCAGTATTTT.

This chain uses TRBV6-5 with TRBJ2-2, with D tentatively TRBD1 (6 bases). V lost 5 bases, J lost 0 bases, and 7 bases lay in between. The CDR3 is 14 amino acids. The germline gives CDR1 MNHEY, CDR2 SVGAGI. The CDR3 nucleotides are TGTGCCAGCAGTCAGGGGACGAACACCGGGGAGCTGTTTTTT. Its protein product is CASSQGTNTGELFF.

CDR3 sequence reads: CASSLTGRGGLDEQFF. The CDR3 nucleotides read TGTGCCAGCAGCTTAACGGGGAGAGGGGGCCTGGATGAGCAGTTCTTC. V gene TRBV7-3 combines with J gene TRBJ2-1; 7 bases align to TRBD1. With 0 bases clipped from V and 8 bases from J, the junction kept 10 bases outside the gene matches. The CDR3 extends over 16 amino acids. The germline V gene encodes CDR1 SGHTA and CDR2 FQGTGA.

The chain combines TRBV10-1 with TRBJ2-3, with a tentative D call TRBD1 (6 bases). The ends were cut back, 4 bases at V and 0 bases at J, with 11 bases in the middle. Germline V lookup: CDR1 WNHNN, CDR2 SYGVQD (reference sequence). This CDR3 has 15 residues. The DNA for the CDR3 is TGCGCCAGCAGTGCCCCAGGGGAAAGCACAGATACGCAGTATTTT. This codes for CASSAPGESTDTQYF.

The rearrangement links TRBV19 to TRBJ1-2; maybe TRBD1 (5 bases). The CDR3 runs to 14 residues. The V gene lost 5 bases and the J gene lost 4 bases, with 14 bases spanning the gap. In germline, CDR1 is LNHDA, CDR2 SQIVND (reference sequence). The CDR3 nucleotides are TGTGCCAGTAGTGACCGGGACTCGGTCTATGGCTACACCTTC. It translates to CASSDRDSVYGYTF.

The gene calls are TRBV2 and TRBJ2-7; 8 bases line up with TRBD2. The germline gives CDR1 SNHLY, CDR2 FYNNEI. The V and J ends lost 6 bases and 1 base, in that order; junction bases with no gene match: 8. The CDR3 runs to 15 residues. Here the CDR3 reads CASSAQRGSSYEQYF. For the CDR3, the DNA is TGTGCCAGCAGCGCCCAGCGGGGGTCTTCCTACGAGCAGTACTTC.

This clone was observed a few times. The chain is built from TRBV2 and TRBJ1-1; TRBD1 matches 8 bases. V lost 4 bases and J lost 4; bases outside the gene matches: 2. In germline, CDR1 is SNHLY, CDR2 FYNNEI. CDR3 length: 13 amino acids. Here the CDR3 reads CASSATGGTEAFF. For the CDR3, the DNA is TGTGCCAGCAGTGCTACAGGGGGCACTGAAGCTTTCTTT.

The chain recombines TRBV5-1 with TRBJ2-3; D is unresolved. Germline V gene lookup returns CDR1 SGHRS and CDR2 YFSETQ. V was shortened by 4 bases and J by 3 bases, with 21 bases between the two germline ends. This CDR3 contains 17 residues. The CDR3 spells CASSPYPKPDETDTQYF. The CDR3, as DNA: TGCGCCAGCAGCCCGTACCCCAAACCCGACGAGACAGATACGCAGTATTTT.